The clone carrying this T cell receptor beta chain was seen repeatedly, ten times or more. What it binds is unknown. TCRdb re-called the reads with MiXCR, one entry per CDR3 protein. This sample has approximately 45,000 distinct CDR3 sequences, with approximately 12% found just once. The data derive from a study of type 1 regulatory T cells. Study in general: T-allo10 is a Tr1-enriched, alloantigen-specific CD4 T cell product made in vitro. Study observations and caveats: Compared with non-type 1 regulatory T cells, type 1 regulatory T cells showed a more restricted TCR repertoire.

V dropped 4 bases and J dropped 3 bases, with 13 bases sitting between them. The CDR3 length is 14 residues. Germline-derived CDR1 and CDR2 are MNHEY and SMNVEV (reference sequence). Sequencing used cultured non-Tr1 T cells, either the whole culture or a sorted T cell fraction (not recorded which). The V and J genes are TRBV27 and TRBJ2-7, with D possibly being TRBD1 (5 bases). The TCR sequence derives from a human donor in good health. The CDR3 protein is CASSSLRQGYEQYF. DNA for the CDR3: TGTGCCAGCAGTTCCCTGCGTCAGGGCTACGAGCAGTACTTC.